The present entry profiles one T cell receptor (beta chain) with its context. Methods used by the authors: Amplification with reference gene primers provided the estimates of nucleated cell counts. The data were produced by immunoSEQ multiplex PCR, yet TCRdb's version contains in-frame clones alone and is incomplete. The V and J calls and the clone size are those of that table, but D and trimming were determined from the DNA. The sample lists over 150,000 clones, around 80% occurring once. The junction had 8 bases not matched to a gene; V was cut back by 8 bases and J by 1 base. Germline CDR1 reads SNHLY; CDR2 reads FYNNEI. The CDR3 loop spans 15 amino acids. Participants reported their clinical history, and cohort assignment relied on those reports. These data come from a study of blood T cell repertoires in COVID-19. In the study overall: COVID-19 samples, acute and convalescent, were from the United States, Italy and Spain.

V is TRBV2 and J is TRBJ1-1; TRBD1 matches at 9 bases. Sequencing used PBMCs or T cells enriched from blood (not recorded which). This TCR came from a man aged 50 to 60 who had recovered from COVID-19. The CDR3 coding sequence is TGTGCCAGCCACAGGGGGCGAGTCGGGAACACTGAAGCTTTCTTT. Its translation is CASHRGRVGNTEAFF.